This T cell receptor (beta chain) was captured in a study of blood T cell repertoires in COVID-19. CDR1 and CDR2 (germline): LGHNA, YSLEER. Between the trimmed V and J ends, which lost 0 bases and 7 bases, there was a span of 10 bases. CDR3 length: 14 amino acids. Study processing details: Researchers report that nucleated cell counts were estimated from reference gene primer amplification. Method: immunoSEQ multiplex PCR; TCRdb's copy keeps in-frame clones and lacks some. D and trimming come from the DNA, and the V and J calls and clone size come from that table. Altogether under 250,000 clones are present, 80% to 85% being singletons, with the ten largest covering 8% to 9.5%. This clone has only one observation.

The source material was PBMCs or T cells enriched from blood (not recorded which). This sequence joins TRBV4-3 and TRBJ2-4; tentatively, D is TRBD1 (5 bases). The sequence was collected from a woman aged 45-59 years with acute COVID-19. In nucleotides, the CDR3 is TGCGCCAGCAGCCAAGATCTCAAGGGGAACATTCAGTACTTC. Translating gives CASSQDLKGNIQYF.